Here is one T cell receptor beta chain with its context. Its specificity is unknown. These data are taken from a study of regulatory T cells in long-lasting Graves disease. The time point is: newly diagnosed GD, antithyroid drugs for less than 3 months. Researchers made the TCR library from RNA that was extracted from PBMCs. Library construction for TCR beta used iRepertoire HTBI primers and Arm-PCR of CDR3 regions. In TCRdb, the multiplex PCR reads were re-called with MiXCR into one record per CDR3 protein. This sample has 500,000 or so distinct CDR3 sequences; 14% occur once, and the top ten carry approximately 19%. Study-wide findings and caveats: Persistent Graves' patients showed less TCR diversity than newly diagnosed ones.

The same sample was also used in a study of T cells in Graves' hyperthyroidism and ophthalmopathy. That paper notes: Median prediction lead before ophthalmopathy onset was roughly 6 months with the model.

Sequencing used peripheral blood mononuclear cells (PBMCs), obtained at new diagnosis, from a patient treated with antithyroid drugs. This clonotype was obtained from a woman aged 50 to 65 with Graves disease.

The CDR3 nucleotides are TGTGCCAGCAGTGAAAACCGTTCGGCCCAGCATTTT. Residues: CASSENRSAQHF. The rearrangement uses TRBV2 and TRBJ1-5; D is unresolved. The CDR3 runs 12 residues. Germline CDR1 and CDR2: SNHLY and FYNNEI. Trimming cost V 2 bases and J 11 bases, with 10 bases left between them.